One sample yielded the 19 T cell receptor beta chains listed below, sequenced in a study of OX40 agonist ivuxolimab in advanced cancers. Clones were read by immunoSEQ multiplex PCR, and TCRdb kept only the in-frame ones, dropping some. The table includes 65,000 to 95,000 clones, around 82% detected once. The sample here was CD4+ or CD8+ T cells sorted from blood, taken in a trial of the OX40 agonist ivuxolimab. These receptors were obtained from an adult with an advanced solid tumor such as melanoma, head and neck, liver or kidney cancer.

The chain has TRBV2 and TRBJ2-1; TRBD2 might be the D (6 bases). Per germline, CDR1 SNHLY and CDR2 FYNNEI. Trimming shortened V by 4 bases and J by 11 bases, and 18 bases separated the two germline ends. The CDR3 totals 14 residues. CDR3 coding DNA: TGTGCCAGCAGTGGGACGCGGGGAGTATTTCAGCAGTTCTTC. Encoded protein: CASSGTRGVFQQFF.

This clone was counted between two and nine times. V and J are TRBV6-5 and TRBJ1-2, with TRBD1 identical over 10 bases. CDR1 is MNHEY and CDR2 is SVGAGI in the germline V gene. The CDR3 consists of 15 residues. The ends lost 5 bases at V and 3 bases at J; junction bases unmatched: 6. The CDR3 DNA reads as TGTGCCAGCAGTCCATGGACAGGGGGTGACTATGGCTACACCTTC. Amino acid sequence: CASSPWTGGDYGYTF.

This clone was seen just once. The chain uses TRBV9 and TRBJ2-3; D unresolved. The ends were cut back, 0 bases at V and 0 bases at J, with 20 bases in the middle. This CDR3 has 19 residues. Per germline, CDR1 SGDLS and CDR2 YYNGEE. CDR3 nucleotides: TGTGCCAGCAGCGTAGCTACTGGCTTAAGCTCTACTAGCACAGATACGCAGTATTTT. Translated: CASSVATGLSSTSTDTQYF.

The V and J genes are TRBV11-2 and TRBJ2-2; no definite D call. Germline V gene sequence: CDR1 SGHAT, CDR2 FQNNGV. The V end lost 7 bases, the J end lost 1 base, and 10 bases lay between the germline ends. The CDR3 totals 14 residues. The CDR3, as DNA: TGTGCCAGCAACACACTAAAGAACACCGGGGAGCTGTTTTTT. Translation: CASNTLKNTGELFF.

CDR3 coding DNA: TGTGCCAGCAGTGAGGGACAGGGGTCCTACGAGCAGTACTTC. This codes for CASSEGQGSYEQYF. V is TRBV2 and J is TRBJ2-7; TRBD1 agrees at 10 bases. Germline CDR1 SNHLY, CDR2 FYNNEI. With V trimmed by 3 bases and J by 1 base, 0 bases remained unmatched. The CDR3 runs 14 residues.

The CDR3 is CAWSVPGARIGGNSPLHF. In nucleotides, the CDR3 is TGTGCCTGGAGTGTCCCAGGGGCCCGGATCGGGGGAAATTCACCCCTCCACTTT. V usage is TRBV30 and J usage is TRBJ1-6; tentative D call: TRBD1 (6 bases). Trimming took off 0 bases at V and 7 bases at J, with 22 bases between the two ends. CDR1 and CDR2 (germline): GTSNPN, SVGIG (reference sequence). CDR3 length: 18 residues. The entire variable domain, with the rest obtained from reference TRBV30 and TRBJ1-6, is as follows: SQTIHQWPATLVQPVGSPLSLECTVEGTSNPNLYWYRQAAGRGLQLLFYSVGIGQISSEVPQNLSASRPQDRQFILSSKKLLLSDSGFYLCAWSVPGARIGGNSPLHFGNGTRLTVT.

This chain connects TRBV4-3 to TRBJ2-3; weak D call: TRBD2 (6 bases). V lost 1 base to trimming and J lost 6 bases, with 20 bases between them. Germline CDR1 reads LGHNA; CDR2 reads YSLEER. This CDR3 comprises 17 residues. The CDR3 DNA sequence: TGCGCCAGCAGCCAAGTCGGGGGAAGGACTTCTGTCGATACGCAGTATTTT. Amino acid sequence: CASSQVGGRTSVDTQYF.

The chain couples TRBV6-6 to TRBJ2-1; the D gene is possibly TRBD2 (5 bases). The V end was cut by 10 bases, the J end by 4 bases, with 11 bases between. Germline CDR1 is MNHNY and CDR2 is SVGAGI (reference sequence). The CDR3 runs to 12 residues. This CDR3 is CATSAGYNEQFF. As DNA, the CDR3 is TGTGCCACCTCCGCGGGTTACAATGAGCAGTTCTTC.

The chain has TRBV19 and TRBJ2-2, with 9 bases identical to TRBD1. The germline gives CDR1 LNHDA, CDR2 SQIVND (reference sequence). This CDR3 spans 16 amino acids. J lost 4 bases, V lost 4 bases, and 7 bases had no gene match. The CDR3 loop reads CASSKSGTGSTGELFF. The CDR3 nucleotides read TGTGCCAGTAGTAAATCCGGGACAGGGTCCACCGGGGAGCTGTTTTTT.

This sequence joins TRBV2 and TRBJ1-4; 8 bases are a match to TRBD1. J was trimmed by 4 bases and V by 7 bases; bases with no gene match: 8. The CDR3 contains 15 residues. Germline values: CDR1 SNHLY, CDR2 FYNNEI. CDR3 DNA sequence: TGTGCCAGCAAGGCCAGGGGGCTAATTAATGAAAAACTGTTTTTT. Its translation: CASKARGLINEKLFF.

The chain combines TRBV9 with TRBJ2-5; 9 bases line up with TRBD2. The CDR3 spans 15 residues. V trimming: 3 bases; J trimming: 3 bases; junction bases outside the gene matches: 6. Germline-derived CDR1 and CDR2 are SGDLS and YYNGEE. The CDR3 DNA reads TGTGCCAGCAGCGGGGTAGCGGGAGTGGAAGAGACCCAGTACTTC. Protein product: CASSGVAGVEETQYF.

V and J are TRBV6-6 and TRBJ2-7, with TRBD2 matching over 12 bases. The CDR3 spans 16 residues. With V trimmed by 7 bases and J by 4 bases, 11 bases remained unmatched. CDR1 MNHNY and CDR2 SVGAGI come from the germline V gene (reference sequence). The CDR3 sequence is CASTRIPSGRGYEQYF. CDR3 in DNA: TGTGCCAGCACTAGGATTCCTAGCGGGAGGGGGTACGAGCAGTACTTC.

The chain carries TRBV5-6 and TRBJ2-1; 12 bases agree with TRBD1. The germline V gene has CDR1 SGHDT and CDR2 YYEEEE. The V segment lost 1 base and the J segment 7 bases; nucleotides outside the gene matches: 6. The CDR3 extends over 16 amino acids. The DNA of the CDR3 is TGTGCCAGCAGCTTGAATTGGGACAGGGGGCTTAATGAGCAGTTCTTC. Amino acids: CASSLNWDRGLNEQFF.

This chain uses TRBV5-1 with TRBJ2-7, with TRBD2 matching 11 bases. The CDR3 spans 15 residues. Unmatched junction bases numbered 8, after V lost 5 bases and J lost 4 bases. Per germline, CDR1 SGHRS and CDR2 YFSETQ. This chain's CDR3 is CASSTTSGTMYEQYF. CDR3 sequence (DNA): TGCGCCAGCAGTACGACTAGCGGGACCATGTACGAGCAGTACTTC.

The V call is TRBV28, the J call TRBJ1-5; tentatively, D is TRBD1 (6 bases). V was trimmed by 2 bases and J by 7 bases, leaving 12 bases between them. This CDR3 spans 14 amino acids. Germline CDR1 reads MDHEN; CDR2 reads SYDVKM. The CDR3 DNA follows: TGTGCCAGCAGTTTAACAGGGTGGGAACAGCCCCAGCATTTT. Its protein product is CASSLTGWEQPQHF. The full variable domain, in which reference TRBV28 and TRBJ1-5 provide the parts outside the CDR3, is DVKVTQSSRYLVKRTGEKVFLECVQDMDHENMFWYRQDPGLGLRLIYFSYDVKMKEKGDIPEGYSVSREKKERFSLILESASTNQTSMYLCASSLTGWEQPQHFGDGTRLSIL.

This clone appeared a single time. The chain has TRBV5-1 and TRBJ2-3, with D uncertain. The germline CDR1 and CDR2 sequences are SGHRS and YFSETQ. CDR3 length: 11 amino acids. V was shortened by 3 bases and J by 3 bases, with 2 bases between the two germline ends. CDR3 region: CASSYTDTQYF. The CDR3 DNA sequence: TGCGCCAGCAGCTATACAGATACGCAGTATTTT.

The chain employs TRBV28 and TRBJ2-5, with TRBD2 matching over 12 bases. The CDR3 has 18 amino acids. Germline V gene data show CDR1 as MDHEN and CDR2 as SYDVKM. Losses at the gene ends were 6 bases for V and 2 bases for J; bases not matched to a gene: 13. CDR3 in DNA: TGTGCCAGCAGCCCCCCATGGGGGACTAGCGGGTTTCAAGAGACCCAGTACTTC. Protein: CASSPPWGTSGFQETQYF.

The chain is built from TRBV28 and TRBJ1-4, with 7 bases matching TRBD1. Germline assignment: CDR1 MDHEN and CDR2 SYDVKM. V lost 5 bases to trimming and J lost 4 bases; unmatched junction nucleotides: 10. This CDR3 spans 16 amino acids. The CDR3 sequence: CASSEIGGRINEKLFF. The CDR3 DNA reads TGTGCCAGCAGTGAAATAGGGGGCCGTATTAATGAAAAACTGTTTTTT.

Only a few counts were recorded for this clone. This chain joins TRBV28 and TRBJ2-5; 9 bases agree with TRBD1. The germline V gene encodes CDR1 MDHEN and CDR2 SYDVKM. This CDR3 region has 16 residues. Trimming removed 1 base from V and 0 bases from J; junction bases left unmatched: 3. CDR3 residues: CASSLSTGGYQETQYF. The CDR3 coding sequence is TGTGCCAGCAGTTTATCGACAGGGGGGTACCAAGAGACCCAGTACTTC.